This T cell receptor beta chain was identified in a study of blood T cell repertoires in COVID-19. Study information: COVID-19 samples collected from the United States, Italy and Spain covered acute and convalescent phases. PBMCs, B-cell-depleted T cells, or T cells provided the cDNA or gDNA that made up the material.

V was clipped by 1 base and J by 3 bases; unmatched bases: 11. Per the germline V gene, CDR1 is LGHDT and CDR2 is YNNKEL (reference sequence). The CDR3 consists of 17 residues. Study processing details: Scientists estimated how many nucleated cells there were by amplifying reference gene primers. Sequenced by immunoSEQ multiplex PCR; TCRdb stores in-frame clones only, minus some. V and J calls plus clone size are reproduced from that table; the DNA served to infer D and trimming. The sample carries roughly 380,000 clones, 75% to 90% recorded once. Source material: peripheral blood. The chain is built from TRBV3-1 (or the pseudogene TRBV3-2) and TRBJ2-5, with TRBD2 identical over 7 bases. This clonotype was sampled from a woman under 30 with acute or convalescent COVID-19. The CDR3 DNA sequence: TGTGCCAGCAGCCAAGGACCCCTAGCGGAGGGGAAAGAGACCCAGTACTTC. Translated: CASSQGPLAEGKETQYF.